The 24 T cell receptor beta chains in this list originate from one sample, sequenced in a study of shared clonotypes between healthy human individuals. TCRdb's table, derived via immunoSEQ multiplex PCR, lists solely in-frame clones and lacks some. The sample lists 2,500,000 or so clones, 85% to 95% occurring once. Sequencing was performed on naive CD4+ T cells from PBMCs. The sample's subset: CD45RA+ positively selected. Receptor source: a man aged 18 to 30 in good health. Some clones in this sample may be carry-over from other donors' samples.

The rearrangement links TRBV19 to TRBJ2-2; D may be TRBD2 (5 bases). Trimming shortened V by 7 bases and J by 4 bases, and 16 bases separated the two germline ends. Germline loops: CDR1 LNHDA, CDR2 SQIVND (reference sequence). The CDR3 has 15 amino acids. CDR3: CASTPLMDFTGELFF. DNA for the CDR3: TGTGCCAGTACCCCCCTCATGGACTTCACCGGGGAGCTGTTTTTT.

This chain joins TRBV18 and TRBJ2-7; TRBD1 matches 9 bases. The length of the CDR3 is 13 residues. Germline values: CDR1 KGHSH, CDR2 LQKENI. After removal of 3 bases from V and 5 bases from J, the junction contained 2 bases not matched to a gene. CDR3: CASSPTGGHEQYF. The CDR3 region has the DNA TGTGCCAGCTCACCTACAGGGGGCCACGAGCAGTACTTC.

V gene TRBV9 combines with J gene TRBJ1-1, with D perhaps matching TRBD1 (5 bases). Germline V lookup: CDR1 SGDLS, CDR2 YYNGEE. V was shortened by 0 bases and J by 4 bases, with 10 bases between the two germline ends. This CDR3 is built from 14 residues. The CDR3 protein is CASSVGGPSTEAFF. CDR3 nucleotides: TGTGCCAGCAGCGTAGGGGGACCGAGCACTGAAGCTTTCTTT.

The chain uses TRBV28 and TRBJ1-1; no clear D. This CDR3 spans 14 amino acids. In germline, CDR1 is MDHEN, CDR2 SYDVKM. V was clipped by 4 bases and J by 8 bases, with 17 bases between them. CDR3 in DNA: TGTGCCAGCAGTTCCCCCCAGCGACCGGCGGAAGCTTTCTTT. Its translation: CASSSPQRPAEAFF.

The CDR3, as DNA: TGTGCCCTAAAGAGACTAGCGGGAGGTGATGAGCAGTTCTTC. Its translation is CALKRLAGGDEQFF. V gene TRBV6-1 combines with J gene TRBJ2-1; 13 bases map to TRBD2. Germline V gene sequence: CDR1 MNHNS, CDR2 SASEGT. CDR3 size: 14 residues. Germline trimming cut 11 bases from V and 8 bases from J; bases unmatched to any gene: 9.

The gene calls are TRBV4-2 and TRBJ2-3; D may be TRBD2 (5 bases). Germline assignment: CDR1 LGHNA and CDR2 YNFKEQ. This CDR3 region has 17 residues. The V gene lost 4 bases and the J gene lost 4 bases, with 21 bases spanning the gap. The CDR3 region is CASSRENMGGGADTQYF. The CDR3 DNA is TGTGCCAGCAGCCGCGAGAATATGGGCGGAGGCGCAGATACGCAGTATTTT.

The chain uses TRBV15 and TRBJ2-7; 11 bases are shared with TRBD2. Per germline, CDR1 LNHNV and CDR2 YYDKDF (reference sequence). The CDR3 totals 15 residues. J gave up 3 bases and V 6 bases, and 7 bases lay outside the gene matches. The CDR3 here is CATSATSGSRYEQYF. In DNA, the CDR3 is TGTGCCACCAGTGCCACTAGCGGGAGTCGCTACGAGCAGTACTTC.

J is TRBJ1-5 and V is TRBV7-6; unclear D gene. Germline V gene sequence: CDR1 SGHVS, CDR2 FNYEAQ. Between the trimmed V and J ends, which lost 5 bases and 3 bases, there was a span of 8 bases. The CDR3 length is 13 residues. Here the CDR3 DNA reads TGTGCCAGCAGCACCACAGACAATCAGCCCCAGCATTTT. Protein product: CASSTTDNQPQHF.

The J gene is TRBJ2-1, the V gene TRBV9; no reliable D call. In germline, CDR1 is SGDLS, CDR2 YYNGEE. Trimming left V 3 bases short and J 0 bases short, with 10 bases between. The CDR3 sequence is 15 residues long. In nucleotides, the CDR3 is TGTGCCAGCAGCGGCTCGGCTAGCTCCTACAATGAGCAGTTCTTC. This codes for CASSGSASSYNEQFF.

The chain has TRBV7-2 and TRBJ1-3; maybe TRBD1 (5 bases). Trimming stripped 5 bases from V and 0 bases from J, with 14 bases between. The CDR3 is 16 residues long. Germline CDR1 SGHTA, CDR2 FQGNSA. The CDR3 DNA reads TGTGCCAGCAGCCTATGGGGGGTTCCCTCTGGAAACACCATATATTTT. As protein: CASSLWGVPSGNTIYF.

The chain recombines TRBV7-9 with TRBJ1-1; no reliable D call. Germline CDR1 SEHNR, CDR2 FQNEAQ (reference sequence). Trimming shortened V by 8 bases and J by 1 base, and 11 bases separated the two germline ends. This CDR3 is 13 amino acids long. As DNA, the CDR3 is TGTGCCAGCCGCCAATCATGGAACACTGAAGCTTTCTTT. This translates into CASRQSWNTEAFF.

The genes are TRBV27 and TRBJ2-3, with D perhaps assigned TRBD1 or TRBD2 (5 bases each). CDR3 size: 13 residues. The V gene's germline CDR1 is MNHEY and CDR2 SMNVEV (reference sequence). The germline V and J ends were trimmed by 6 bases and 7 bases, with 14 bases remaining between them. CDR3 sequence: CASRFPQGHTQYF. The CDR3 nucleotides read TGTGCCAGCAGGTTTCCCCAGGGACATACGCAGTATTTT.

This clone was counted a few times. The CDR3 spells CASSLAQTGVGGYTF. For the CDR3, the DNA is TGTGCCAGCAGTTTGGCACAGACGGGGGTGGGCGGCTACACCTTC. This sequence joins TRBV28 and TRBJ1-2; maybe TRBD1 (5 bases). CDR1 is MDHEN and CDR2 is SYDVKM in the germline V gene. CDR3 length: 15 amino acids. V shed 3 bases and J shed 8 bases, with 19 bases lying between them.

This sequence joins TRBV7-8 and TRBJ1-3; D is perhaps TRBD1 (6 bases). Germline CDR1 and CDR2: SGHVS and FQNEAQ. This CDR3 contains 15 residues. The ends were cut back, 1 base at V and 2 bases at J, with 9 bases in the middle. In nucleotides, the CDR3 is TGTGCCAGCAGCTTAGTCCAGGGGACTGGAAACACCATATATTTT. Amino acid sequence: CASSLVQGTGNTIYF. The full variable domain, completed using reference TRBV7-8 and TRBJ1-3, is GAGVSQSPRYKVAKRGQDVALRCDPISGHVSLFWYQQALGQGPEFLTYFQNEAQLDKSGLPSDRFFAERPEGSVSTLKIQRTQQEDSAVYLCASSLVQGTGNTIYFGEGSWLTVV.

The rearrangement joins TRBV5-1 to TRBJ2-1; tentatively, D is TRBD2 (5 bases). The CDR3 sequence is 13 residues long. V was trimmed by 1 base and J by 8 bases, leaving 10 bases between them. The germline gives CDR1 SGHRS, CDR2 YFSETQ. As DNA, the CDR3 is TGCGCCAGCAGCTTGTACGGGAACCATGAGCAGTTCTTC. Translating gives CASSLYGNHEQFF.

This chain joins TRBV7-7 and TRBJ2-1; 11 bases are a match to TRBD2. Germline V gene lookup returns CDR1 SSHAT and CDR2 FNYEAQ (reference sequence). This CDR3 comprises 15 residues. V gave up 5 bases and J gave up 5 bases; unmatched junction bases: 5. Here the CDR3 reads CASSPGLADNNEQFF. CDR3 bases: TGTGCCAGCAGCCCGGGACTAGCGGACAACAATGAGCAGTTCTTC. The full variable domain, completed using reference TRBV7-7 and TRBJ2-1, is GAGVSQSPRYKVTKRGQDVTLRCDPISSHATLYWYQQALGQGPEFLTYFNYEAQPDKSGLPSDRFSAERPEGSISTLTIQRTEQRDSAMYRCASSPGLADNNEQFFGPGTRLTVL.

J is TRBJ1-1 and V is TRBV7-3; D might be TRBD1 (6 bases). V lost 5 bases and J lost 7, with 14 bases in between. Germline loops: CDR1 SGHTA, CDR2 FQGTGA. The CDR3 is made up of 13 amino acids. This chain's CDR3 is CASSLRRGDEAFF. The CDR3 DNA reads as TGTGCCAGCAGCCTACGCAGGGGCGATGAAGCTTTCTTT.

The V call is TRBV28, the J call TRBJ2-3; D perhaps matches TRBD1 (7 bases). The V gene lost 6 bases and the J gene lost 6 bases, with 19 bases spanning the gap. From germline, CDR1 is MDHEN and CDR2 SYDVKM. The CDR3 is 15 residues long. CDR3 sequence: CASSATGTAGDTQYF. For the CDR3, the DNA is TGTGCCAGCAGCGCGACAGGGACTGCCGGCGATACGCAGTATTTT. Together with reference TRBV28 and TRBJ2-3, the CDR3 gives the full variable domain: DVKVTQSSRYLVKRTGEKVFLECVQDMDHENMFWYRQDPGLGLRLIYFSYDVKMKEKGDIPEGYSVSREKKERFSLILESASTNQTSMYLCASSATGTAGDTQYFGPGTRLTVL.

The chain couples TRBV11-2 to TRBJ1-2, with D possibly TRBD1 on 5 matching bases. Between the trimmed V and J ends, which lost 0 bases and 4 bases, there was a span of 15 bases. From germline, CDR1 is SGHAT and CDR2 FQNNGV. The CDR3 spans 16 residues. CDR3 DNA: TGTGCCAGCAGCTTAGATCTCCAGGGTCCTCTCTATGGCTACACCTTC. Translation: CASSLDLQGPLYGYTF.

V and J are TRBV18 and TRBJ2-2, with 7 bases fitting TRBD2. CDR3 length: 16 amino acids. V was clipped by 3 bases and J by 2 bases; unmatched bases: 6. Germline loops: CDR1 KGHSH, CDR2 LQKENI. The CDR3 DNA follows: TGTGCCAGCTCACCCGGACTAGATAAAAACACCGGGGAGCTGTTTTTT. It codes for CASSPGLDKNTGELFF.

V and J are TRBV7-7 and TRBJ2-1; 10 nucleotides match TRBD2. The CDR3 runs 15 residues. V lost 4 bases to trimming and J lost 4 bases; unmatched junction nucleotides: 4. Germline lookup yields CDR1 SSHAT and CDR2 FNYEAQ (reference sequence). CDR3 sequence: CASSSRAGGYNEQFF. CDR3 in DNA: TGTGCCAGCAGCTCCCGAGCGGGAGGGTACAATGAGCAGTTCTTC.

In this sample, this clone turned up a few times. V gene TRBV4-2 combines with J gene TRBJ1-4; a possible D gene is TRBD1 (5 bases). V shed 8 bases and J shed 3 bases, with 13 bases lying between them. This CDR3 contains 14 residues. Germline CDR1 is LGHNA and CDR2 is YNFKEQ. The CDR3 coding sequence is TGTGCCAGCGCACGGGGGAAGGCTAATGAAAAACTGTTTTTT. This codes for CASARGKANEKLFF.

Concerning this clone itself: Other DNA sequences in this sample translate to the same CDR3. The gene calls are TRBV7-8 and TRBJ2-5; either TRBD1 or TRBD2 may fit D (6 bases each). Per germline, CDR1 SGHVS and CDR2 FQNEAQ. Between the trimmed V and J ends, which lost 1 base and 4 bases, there was a span of 13 bases. This CDR3 is 15 amino acids long. In DNA form, the CDR3 reads TGTGCCAGCAGCTTAGGGGGAGGCAGGGGAGAGACCCAGTACTTC. Amino acid sequence: CASSLGGGRGETQYF.

V and J are TRBV21-1 and TRBJ2-3; TRBD1, the D gene given by the table, was not confirmed from the DNA. TRBV21-1 is flagged as a pseudogene. CDR3 length: 16 amino acids. The CDR3 DNA is TGTGCCAGCAGCAGGCTTAGGGACATAAGCACAGATACGCAGTATTTT. This encodes CASSRLRDISTDTQYF.